This T cell receptor beta chain appears in the sequencing data of a study of metastatic and nonmetastatic thyroid tumors. As for the study in general: The authors compared repertoires across blood and tumor or nodule tissue from malignant and benign thyroid patients. General study results and limits: Malignant thyroid tumors reportedly had TCR beta diversity that was significantly higher than in benign nodules, in blood and tumor.

Thyroid surgery took place with no prior treatment in any patient. In its sample, this clone ranks as medium-sized. The antigen remains unidentified. Germline V CDR1 and CDR2: KGHDR, SFDVKD. This CDR3 has 16 residues. The trim removed 0 bases at V and 4 bases at J, leaving 1 base unmatched. The authors' processing: The study built a papillary thyroid cancer distant-metastasis classifier from CDR3 differences across clinicopathological groups. TCRdb re-called clones via MiXCR from the PCR reads. The V and J calls, along with clone size, are taken from TCRdb and not from the paper's own processing. The data show 13,000 to 15,000 clones, around 29% seen once.

Sample: blood. The V gene is TRBV24-1, the J gene TRBJ2-3; 12 nucleotides agree with TRBD1. This TCR was sampled from a female donor with papillary thyroid cancer or a benign thyroid nodule (not recorded which). Some clones in this sample may be carry-over from other donors' samples. This CDR3 reads CATSDLGTGGADTQYF. As DNA, the CDR3 is TGTGCCACCAGTGATTTGGGGACAGGGGGCGCAGATACGCAGTATTTT.